These T cell receptor beta chains were read from a single sample in a study of radiotherapy plus CTLA-4 blockade in lung cancer. This table comes from immunoSEQ multiplex PCR, and its TCRdb copy is limited to in-frame clones, with some not included. The sample holds 55,000 to 75,000 clones; around 77% are singletons and the top ten take roughly 15%. Sequenced here: peripheral blood, sampled from a patient treated with radiotherapy plus ipilimumab. These receptors all stem from a human donor with non-small cell lung cancer whose response to radiotherapy plus ipilimumab could not be evaluated. Some clones in this sample may be carry-over from other donors' samples. Both conserved end residues are part of each CDR3. The D gene is left open where the match is weak. Clone size is given for some rows only: seen once, a few or many times, or a class if the clone is expanded.

size: -; J: TRBJ2-7; V: TRBV6-6; D: -; DNA: TGTGCCAGCTGCTTGGGCGTCTTATACGAGCAGTACTTC; CDR3: CASCLGVLYEQYF
size: -; J: TRBJ1-2; V: TRBV10-3; D: TRBD1; DNA: TGTGCCATCAGTGAAGGGACAGGGGATCCCTATGGCTACACCTTC; CDR3: CAISEGTGDPYGYTF
size: -; J: TRBJ2-3; V: TRBV5-1; D: TRBD1; DNA: TGCGCCAGCAGGATACAGGGGTCAGATACGCAGTATTTT; CDR3: CASRIQGSDTQYF
size: -; J: TRBJ1-2; V: TRBV4-3; D: -; DNA: TGCGCCAGCAGCCAAGATATTAACGGACACTACTATGGCTACACCTTC; CDR3: CASSQDINGHYYGYTF
size: -; J: TRBJ2-1; V: TRBV9; D: TRBD2; DNA: TGTGCCAGCAACACGGGGGGGTACAATGAGCAGTTCTTC; CDR3: CASNTGGYNEQFF
size: -; J: TRBJ2-3; V: TRBV9; D: TRBD2; DNA: TGTGCCAGCAGCGTAAGGAGCGGCGGGGGGCGCACAGATACGCAGTATTTT; CDR3: CASSVRSGGGRTDTQYF
size: -; J: TRBJ2-5; V: TRBV19; D: TRBD1; DNA: TGTGCCAGTAGTATCCATAACAGGGGGTACCAAGAGACCCAGTACTTC; CDR3: CASSIHNRGYQETQYF
size: few; J: TRBJ1-1; V: TRBV18; D: -; DNA: TGTGCCAGCTCACCAAGTGGGGGGGGGAACACTGAAGCTTTCTTT; CDR3: CASSPSGGGNTEAFF
size: -; J: TRBJ2-5; V: TRBV2; D: -; DNA: TGTGCCAGCAGTGTCGACAGCGGGGAGACCCAGTACTTC; CDR3: CASSVDSGETQYF
size: -; J: TRBJ1-3; V: TRBV5-6; D: -; DNA: TGTGCCAGCAGCTATACGGGGGGAAACACCATATATTTT; CDR3: CASSYTGGNTIYF
size: -; J: TRBJ2-5; V: TRBV9; D: TRBD2; DNA: TGTGCCAGCAGCGTCACGGGGGGGCGAGAGACCCAGTACTTC; CDR3: CASSVTGGRETQYF
size: -; J: TRBJ2-1; V: TRBV7-2; D: TRBD2; DNA: TGTGCCAGCAGCCAGGGACTAGCGGGGACCAATGAGCAGTTCTTC; CDR3: CASSQGLAGTNEQFF
size: -; J: TRBJ1-5; V: TRBV6-5; D: -; DNA: TGTGCCAGCACCGGGGGTCTCAATCAGCCCCAGCATTTT; CDR3: CASTGGLNQPQHF
size: -; J: TRBJ2-7; V: TRBV10-1; D: TRBD2; DNA: TGCGCCAGCTTTAGCGGGACCCTATCCTACGAGCAGTACTTC; CDR3: CASFSGTLSYEQYF
size: -; J: TRBJ1-1; V: TRBV2; D: -; DNA: TGTGCCAGCACCTACGTCGGCGGGGACACTGAAGCTTTCTTT; CDR3: CASTYVGGDTEAFF
size: -; J: TRBJ1-2; V: TRBV2; D: -; DNA: TGTGCCAGCGGAACACAGGGTGGAAACTATGGCTACACCTTC; CDR3: CASGTQGGNYGYTF
size: -; J: TRBJ2-3; V: TRBV19; D: -; DNA: TGTGCCAGTTCAATATCGGGGGACTCCCGTGTGGATACGCAGTATTTT; CDR3: CASSISGDSRVDTQYF
size: -; J: TRBJ2-2; V: TRBV4-2; D: TRBD2; DNA: TGTGCCAGCAGCCAAGAAGGGCGGGGGGACACCGGGGAGCTGTTTTTT; CDR3: CASSQEGRGDTGELFF
size: few; J: TRBJ2-6; V: TRBV29-1; D: -; DNA: TGCAGCGTTGAAGTGTCCGGGGTCCTCGGGGCCAACGTCCTGACTTTC; CDR3: CSVEVSGVLGANVLTF
size: -; J: TRBJ1-6; V: TRBV2; D: TRBD1; DNA: TGTGCCAGCAGTGAAGGTCGATGGTTTGGTACAGGGGCTTCACCCCTCCACTTT; CDR3: CASSEGRWFGTGASPLHF
size: -; J: TRBJ1-2; V: TRBV6-1; D: -; DNA: TGTGCCAGCAGTGACGGGTCGATCCAGGGTATGGGGCATGGCTACACCTTC; CDR3: CASSDGSIQGMGHGYTF
size: once; J: TRBJ1-6; V: TRBV27; D: -; DNA: TGTGCCAGCAGTTCCTTGGGCCGGGATCACCCGGGGAGATCACCCCTCCACTTT; CDR3: CASSSLGRDHPGRSPLHF
size: -; J: TRBJ2-3; V: TRBV28; D: -; DNA: TGTGCCAGCAGATCCGACACAAGCACAGATACGCAGTATTTT; CDR3: CASRSDTSTDTQYF
size: -; J: TRBJ1-1; V: TRBV6-1; D: -; DNA: TGTGCCAGCAGGGAGCCTCAGGGTTTAGGCACTGAAGCTTTCTTT; CDR3: CASREPQGLGTEAFF
size: -; J: TRBJ2-1; V: TRBV5-6; D: -; DNA: TGTGCCAGCAGCTTGGAGGGGGTTCACTACAATGAGCAGTTCTTC; CDR3: CASSLEGVHYNEQFF
size: -; J: TRBJ2-7; V: TRBV18; D: -; DNA: TGTGCCAGCTCACCACCAGGACAGCCAAGCTCCTACGAGCAGTACTTC; CDR3: CASSPPGQPSSYEQYF
size: -; J: TRBJ1-1; V: TRBV19; D: TRBD1; DNA: TGTGCCAGTAGTACAGGAGACAGGGGGCCGGGTGAAGCTTTCTTT; CDR3: CASSTGDRGPGEAFF
size: -; J: TRBJ2-7; V: TRBV2; D: TRBD2; DNA: TGTGCCAGCAGCCGAACGGGGGTGGAGCGGGGGAGCTCCTACGAGCAGTACTTC; CDR3: CASSRTGVERGSSYEQYF
size: -; J: TRBJ1-1; V: TRBV28; D: TRBD1; DNA: TGTGCCAGCAGTCCCGGGGACAGACAGAACACTGAAGCTTTCTTT; CDR3: CASSPGDRQNTEAFF
size: -; J: TRBJ1-5; V: TRBV19; D: TRBD1; DNA: TGTGCCAGTAGTACCAGGGGGCGCGGTCAGCCCCAGCATTTT; CDR3: CASSTRGRGQPQHF
size: -; J: TRBJ1-1; V: TRBV18; D: TRBD1; DNA: TGTGCCAGCTCGTCGAACAGGGGCCCAAACACTGAAGCTTTCTTT; CDR3: CASSSNRGPNTEAFF
size: -; J: TRBJ2-7; V: TRBV29-1; D: TRBD2; DNA: TGCAGCGTTGAAGGACTAGCGGGTGTAGACGAGCAGTACTTC; CDR3: CSVEGLAGVDEQYF
size: -; J: TRBJ2-1; V: TRBV9; D: -; DNA: TGTGCCAGCAGCGTAGGGAGCTGGAGCTCCTACAATGAGCAGTTCTTC; CDR3: CASSVGSWSSYNEQFF
size: -; J: TRBJ2-5; V: TRBV11-2; D: -; DNA: TGTGCCAGCAGTCCAGGGTTCCAAGAGACCCAGTACTTC; CDR3: CASSPGFQETQYF
size: -; J: TRBJ1-5; V: TRBV5-1; D: TRBD1; DNA: TGCGCCAGCAGCTTGGCGGGACAGGGGGCCACGAGCAATCAGCCCCAGCATTTT; CDR3: CASSLAGQGATSNQPQHF
size: -; J: TRBJ1-5; V: TRBV18; D: TRBD1; DNA: TGTGCCAGCTCACCCTCGACAGGGTACGGTCAGCCCCAGCATTTT; CDR3: CASSPSTGYGQPQHF
size: -; J: TRBJ1-2; V: TRBV19; D: TRBD1; DNA: TGTGCCAGTACCAAAGGGGCCAGGGGGCTCTGGGGCTACACCTTC; CDR3: CASTKGARGLWGYTF
size: few; J: TRBJ1-4; V: TRBV2; D: -; DNA: TGTGCCAGCAGTGATGTGGCAAATGAAAAACTGTTTTTT; CDR3: CASSDVANEKLFF
size: -; J: TRBJ1-5; V: TRBV6-1; D: -; DNA: TGTGCCAGCAGTTCGGACAGAGCCTTGGGGCCCCAGCATTTT; CDR3: CASSSDRALGPQHF
size: -; J: TRBJ2-5; V: TRBV7-2; D: -; DNA: TGTGCCAGCAGCGTAAGGGGGGGTCGAGAGACCCAGTACTTC; CDR3: CASSVRGGRETQYF
size: -; J: TRBJ1-2; V: TRBV7-2; D: -; DNA: TGTGCCAGCAGCCCCCACGGGGAGGCGGGGTACTATGGCTACACCTTC; CDR3: CASSPHGEAGYYGYTF
size: -; J: TRBJ2-5; V: TRBV5-4; D: -; DNA: TGTGCCAGCAGCCTTGACTGGCAAGAGACCCAGTACTTC; CDR3: CASSLDWQETQYF
size: -; J: TRBJ1-6; V: TRBV6-5; D: -; DNA: TGTGCCAGCGCAGTCTTTTATAATTCACCCCTCCACTTT; CDR3: CASAVFYNSPLHF
size: -; J: TRBJ2-2; V: TRBV7-9; D: -; DNA: TGTGCCAGCAGCCGGACAGACACCGGGGAGCTGTTTTTT; CDR3: CASSRTDTGELFF
size: -; J: TRBJ1-3; V: TRBV18; D: TRBD1; DNA: TGTGCCAGCTCACCGGCCGAGTACAGGGGTATCGGTACCCTGGGAAACACCATATATTTT; CDR3: CASSPAEYRGIGTLGNTIYF
size: -; J: TRBJ2-2; V: TRBV5-5; D: -; DNA: TGTGCCAGCAGCACTGGGCCTGCGAACACCGGGGAGCTGTTTTTT; CDR3: CASSTGPANTGELFF
size: -; J: TRBJ2-7; V: TRBV5-1; D: -; DNA: TGCGCCAGCAGCTTGGTTTCTTCCTACGAGCAGTACTTC; CDR3: CASSLVSSYEQYF
size: -; J: TRBJ1-3; V: TRBV5-1; D: TRBD1; DNA: TGCGCCAGCAGCTTCGGGACAGGGGGAAACACCATATATTTT; CDR3: CASSFGTGGNTIYF
size: once; J: TRBJ2-7; V: TRBV7-2; D: -; DNA: TGTGCCAGCAGCTTACGTGGCCGAGAGCAGTACTTC; CDR3: CASSLRGREQYF
size: -; J: TRBJ1-1; V: TRBV4-3; D: -; DNA: TGCGCCAGCAGCCTCCAGCACTCGCCAGGTGGCCCTGAAGCTTTCTTT; CDR3: CASSLQHSPGGPEAFF
size: -; J: TRBJ1-2; V: TRBV6-6; D: -; DNA: TGTGCCAGCAGTCGGGGGGGCTACACCTTC; CDR3: CASSRGGYTF
size: -; J: TRBJ1-1; V: TRBV6-1; D: TRBD1; DNA: TGTGCCAGCAGTACTGACAGGGACACTGAAGCTTTCTTT; CDR3: CASSTDRDTEAFF
size: many; J: TRBJ1-3; V: TRBV10-3; D: TRBD1; DNA: TGTGCCACCAGGGGGCCGGACAGGGCTGGAAACACCATATATTTT; CDR3: CATRGPDRAGNTIYF